The sequence of this T cell receptor (beta chain) was determined in a study of technical replicates of blood from a few donors. TCRdb keeps only in-frame clones here, not all; method: immunoSEQ multiplex PCR. The table has 73,000 or so clones, around nine tenths seen once. The CDR3 is 12 residues long. Germline CDR1 and CDR2: SNHLY and FYNNEI. V lost 8 bases and J 0 bases, leaving 8 bases between the germline ends. The J gene is TRBJ2-7, the V gene TRBV2; possible D gene TRBD1, 6 bases. Sequencing was done on a sample of T cells isolated from PBMCs. This TCR derives from a human donor in good health. The chain's CDR3 is CASRDISYEQYF. The CDR3 bases are TGTGCCAGCCGGGACATCTCCTACGAGCAGTACTTC.